Sequencing of this TCR beta chain was carried out in a study of early stage breast cancer tumors. V trimming: 4 bases; J trimming: 2 bases; junction bases outside the gene matches: 5. The CDR3 spans 16 residues. Germline CDR1 and CDR2: MDHEN and SYDVKM. The method was immunoSEQ multiplex PCR; TCRdb's version includes in-frame clones alone and lacks a portion of them. This sample has 450 to 550 clones, with more than 65% found just once. This TCR derives from a person aged 35-55 years with breast cancer. The chain is built from TRBV28 and TRBJ2-1; 10 bases match TRBD2. The source material was normal breast tissue next to the tumor. Written as DNA, the CDR3 is TGTGCCAGCAGTTCCAGCGGGAGGGGCGCCTACAATGAGCAGTTCTTC. The encoded protein is CASSSSGRGAYNEQFF.